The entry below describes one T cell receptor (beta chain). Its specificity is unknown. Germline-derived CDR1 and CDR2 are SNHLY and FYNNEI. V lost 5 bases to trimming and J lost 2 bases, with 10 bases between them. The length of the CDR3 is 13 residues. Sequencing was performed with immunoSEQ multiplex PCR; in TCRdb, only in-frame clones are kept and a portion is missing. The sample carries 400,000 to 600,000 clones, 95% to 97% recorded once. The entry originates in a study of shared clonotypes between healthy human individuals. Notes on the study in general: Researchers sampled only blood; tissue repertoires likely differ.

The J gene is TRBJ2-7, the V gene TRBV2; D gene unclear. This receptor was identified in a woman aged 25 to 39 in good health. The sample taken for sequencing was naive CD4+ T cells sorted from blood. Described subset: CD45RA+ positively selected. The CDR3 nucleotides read TGTGCCAGCAGTCGACCAGTAACCTACGAGCAGTACTTC. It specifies CASSRPVTYEQYF. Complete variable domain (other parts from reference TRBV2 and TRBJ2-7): EPEVTQTPSHQVTQMGQEVILRCVPISNHLYFYWYRQILGQKVEFLVSFYNNEISEKSEIFDDQFSVERPDGSNFTLKIRSTKLEDSAMYFCASSRPVTYEQYFGPGTRLTVT.